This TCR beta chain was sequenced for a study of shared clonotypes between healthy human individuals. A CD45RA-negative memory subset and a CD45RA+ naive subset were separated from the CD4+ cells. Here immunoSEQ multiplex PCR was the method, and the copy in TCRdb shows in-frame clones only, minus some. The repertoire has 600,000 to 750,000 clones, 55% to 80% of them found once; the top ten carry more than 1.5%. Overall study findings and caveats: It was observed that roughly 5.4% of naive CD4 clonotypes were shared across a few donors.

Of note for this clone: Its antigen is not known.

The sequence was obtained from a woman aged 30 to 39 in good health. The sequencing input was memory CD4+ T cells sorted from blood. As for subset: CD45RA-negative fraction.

The CDR3 spells CASSQAMGDTQYF. The CDR3 DNA sequence: TGTGCCAGCAGCCAAGCCATGGGAGATACGCAGTATTTT. The chain links TRBV4-2 to TRBJ2-3, with no clear D. Per germline, CDR1 LGHNA and CDR2 YNFKEQ. The germline V and J ends were trimmed by 1 base and 5 bases, with 7 bases remaining between them. This CDR3 has 13 residues.